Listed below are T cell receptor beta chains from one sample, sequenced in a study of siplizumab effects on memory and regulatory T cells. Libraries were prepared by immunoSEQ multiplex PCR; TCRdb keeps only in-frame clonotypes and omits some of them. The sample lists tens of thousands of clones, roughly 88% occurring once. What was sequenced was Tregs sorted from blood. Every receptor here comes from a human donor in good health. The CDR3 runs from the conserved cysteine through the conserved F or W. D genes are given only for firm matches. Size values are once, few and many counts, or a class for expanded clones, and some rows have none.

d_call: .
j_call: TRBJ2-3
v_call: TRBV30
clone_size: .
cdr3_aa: CAWRLVSFRSTDTQYF
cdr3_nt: TGTGCCTGGAGACTAGTTTCCTTTAGAAGCACAGATACGCAGTATTTT

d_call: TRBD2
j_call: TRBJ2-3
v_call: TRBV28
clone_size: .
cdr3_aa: CASSPAGGPDTQYF
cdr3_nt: TGTGCCAGCAGCCCGGCGGGAGGGCCAGATACGCAGTATTTT

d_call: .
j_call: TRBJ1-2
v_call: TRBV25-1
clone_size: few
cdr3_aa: CASSPGIYGYTF
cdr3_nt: TGTGCCAGCAGTCCCGGGATCTATGGCTACACCTTC

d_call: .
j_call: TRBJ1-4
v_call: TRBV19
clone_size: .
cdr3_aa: CASSTGFHYEKLFF
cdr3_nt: TGTGCCAGTAGTACAGGGTTTCATTATGAAAAACTGTTTTTT

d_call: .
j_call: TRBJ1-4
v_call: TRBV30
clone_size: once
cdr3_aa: CACPRVSNEKLFF
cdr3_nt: TGTGCCTGCCCCAGGGTGTCTAATGAAAAACTGTTTTTT

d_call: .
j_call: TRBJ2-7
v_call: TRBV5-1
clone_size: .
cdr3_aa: CASSPDRTYYEQYF
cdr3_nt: TGCGCCAGCAGCCCGGACAGAACTTACTACGAGCAGTACTTC

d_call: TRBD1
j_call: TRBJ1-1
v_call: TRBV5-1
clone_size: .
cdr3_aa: CASSGTGSMNTEAFF
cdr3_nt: TGCGCCAGCAGCGGGACAGGGTCCATGAACACTGAAGCTTTCTTT

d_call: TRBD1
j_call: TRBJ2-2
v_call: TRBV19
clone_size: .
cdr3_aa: CASSEIGTGHTGELFF
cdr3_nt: TGTGCCAGTAGTGAGATCGGGACAGGACACACCGGGGAGCTGTTTTTT

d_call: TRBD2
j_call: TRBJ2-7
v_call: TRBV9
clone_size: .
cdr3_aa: CASSVGVAGGTYEQYF
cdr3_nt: TGTGCCAGCAGCGTAGGGGTAGCGGGAGGAACATACGAGCAGTACTTC

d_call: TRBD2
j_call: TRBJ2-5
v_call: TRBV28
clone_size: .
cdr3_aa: CASSPTGLEVTQYF
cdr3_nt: TGTGCCAGCAGTCCAACGGGACTAGAGGTGACCCAGTACTTC

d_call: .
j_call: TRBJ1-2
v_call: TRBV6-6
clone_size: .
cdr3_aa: CASSYSTVPQSLGYTF
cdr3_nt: TGTGCCAGCAGTTACTCGACGGTTCCCCAAAGCTTAGGCTACACCTTC

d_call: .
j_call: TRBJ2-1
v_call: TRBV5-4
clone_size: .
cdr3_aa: CASSPGGSGYEQFF
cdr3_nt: TGTGCCAGCAGCCCCGGGGGTTCTGGGTATGAGCAGTTCTTC

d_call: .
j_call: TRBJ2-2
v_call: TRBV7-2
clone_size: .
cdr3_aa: CASSLWGTGELFF
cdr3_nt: TGTGCCAGCAGCTTATGGGGCACCGGGGAGCTGTTTTTT

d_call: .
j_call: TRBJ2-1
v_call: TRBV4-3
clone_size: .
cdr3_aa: CASSQVDNNEQFF
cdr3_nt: TGCGCCAGCAGCCAAGTTGACAACAATGAGCAGTTCTTC

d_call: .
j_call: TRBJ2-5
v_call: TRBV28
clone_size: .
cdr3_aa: CASSFLGPGETQYF
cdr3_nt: TGTGCCAGCAGTTTTCTGGGACCCGGAGAGACCCAGTACTTC

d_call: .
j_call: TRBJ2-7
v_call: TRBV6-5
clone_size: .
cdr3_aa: CASSGRGGSSYEQYF
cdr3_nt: TGTGCCAGCAGTGGGAGAGGGGGGTCCTCCTACGAGCAGTACTTC

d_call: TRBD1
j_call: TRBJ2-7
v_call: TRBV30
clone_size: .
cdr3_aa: CAWSVQARGLYEQYF
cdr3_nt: TGTGCCTGGAGTGTACAGGCCAGGGGGCTCTACGAGCAGTACTTC

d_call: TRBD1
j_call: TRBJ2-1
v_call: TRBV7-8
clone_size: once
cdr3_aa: CASTIRDSSYNEQFF
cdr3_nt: TGTGCCAGCACCATTCGGGACAGCTCCTACAATGAGCAGTTCTTC

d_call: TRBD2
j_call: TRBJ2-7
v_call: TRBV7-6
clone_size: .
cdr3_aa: CASSLAASGYEQYF
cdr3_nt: TGTGCCAGCAGCTTAGCAGCTAGCGGCTACGAGCAGTACTTC

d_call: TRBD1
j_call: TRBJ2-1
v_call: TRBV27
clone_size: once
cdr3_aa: CASSLLDRGRNEQFF
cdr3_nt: TGTGCCAGCAGTTTATTGGACAGGGGGAGGAATGAGCAGTTCTTC

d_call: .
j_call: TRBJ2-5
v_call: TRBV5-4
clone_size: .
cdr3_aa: CASSLAGWETQYF
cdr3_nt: TGTGCCAGCAGCTTGGCCGGGTGGGAGACCCAGTACTTC

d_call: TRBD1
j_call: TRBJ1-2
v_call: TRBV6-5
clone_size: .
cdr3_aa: CASRRQGGYGYTF
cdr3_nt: TGTGCCAGCAGGAGACAGGGTGGCTATGGCTACACCTTC

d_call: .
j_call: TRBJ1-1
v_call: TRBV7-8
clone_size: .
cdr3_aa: CASSLEPGGRGTEAFF
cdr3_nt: TGTGCCAGCAGCTTAGAACCCGGGGGCCGGGGCACTGAAGCTTTCTTT

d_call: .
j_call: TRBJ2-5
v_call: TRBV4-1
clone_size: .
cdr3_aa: CASSQDPVGETQYF
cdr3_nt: TGCGCCAGCAGCCAAGATCCCGTCGGAGAGACCCAGTACTTC

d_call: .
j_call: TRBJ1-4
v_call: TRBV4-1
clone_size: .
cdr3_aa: CASTNGATNEKLFF
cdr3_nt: TGCGCCAGCACTAACGGTGCAACTAATGAAAAACTGTTTTTT

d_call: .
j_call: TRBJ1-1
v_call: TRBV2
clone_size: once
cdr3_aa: CASSAQGIGTEAFF
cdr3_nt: TGTGCCAGCAGTGCACAGGGTATTGGCACTGAAGCTTTCTTT

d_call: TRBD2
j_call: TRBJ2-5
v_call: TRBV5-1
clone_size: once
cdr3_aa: CASSLEVAGGFQETQYF
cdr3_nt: TGCGCCAGCAGCTTGGAAGTAGCGGGAGGCTTCCAAGAGACCCAGTACTTC

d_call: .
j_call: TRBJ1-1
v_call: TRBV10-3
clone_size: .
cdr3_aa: CAISEGINMNTEAFF
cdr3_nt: TGTGCCATCAGTGAGGGGATCAACATGAACACTGAAGCTTTCTTT

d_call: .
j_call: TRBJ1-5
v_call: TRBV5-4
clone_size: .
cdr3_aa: CASSLAVVNQPQHF
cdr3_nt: TGTGCCAGCAGCTTGGCGGTGGTCAATCAGCCCCAGCATTTT

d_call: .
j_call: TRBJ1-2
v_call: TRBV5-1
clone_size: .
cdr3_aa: CASRSGLLNYGYTF
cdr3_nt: TGCGCCAGCAGAAGTGGGCTCCTTAACTATGGCTACACCTTC

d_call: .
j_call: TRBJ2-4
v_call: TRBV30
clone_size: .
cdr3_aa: CAWSVSGSRNIQYF
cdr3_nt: TGTGCCTGGAGTGTCTCGGGGAGTCGGAACATTCAGTACTTC

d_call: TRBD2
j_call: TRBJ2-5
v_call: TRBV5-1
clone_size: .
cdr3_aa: CASRREGIQETQYF
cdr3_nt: TGCGCCAGCAGAAGGGAGGGCATACAAGAGACCCAGTACTTC

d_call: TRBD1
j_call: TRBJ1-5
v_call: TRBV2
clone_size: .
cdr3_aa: CASGTGWNQPQHF
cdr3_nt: TGTGCCAGCGGGACAGGGTGGAATCAGCCCCAGCATTTT

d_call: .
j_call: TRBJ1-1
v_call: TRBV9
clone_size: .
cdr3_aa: CASSVGRLNTEAFF
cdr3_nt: TGTGCCAGCAGCGTAGGCAGATTGAACACTGAAGCTTTCTTT

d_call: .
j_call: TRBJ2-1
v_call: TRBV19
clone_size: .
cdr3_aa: CASSIGGAGNEQFF
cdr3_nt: TGTGCCAGTAGTATAGGGGGGGCGGGCAATGAGCAGTTCTTC

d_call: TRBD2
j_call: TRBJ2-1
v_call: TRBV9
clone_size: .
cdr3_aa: CASSGLAGPNEQFF
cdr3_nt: TGTGCCAGCAGTGGACTAGCGGGGCCCAATGAGCAGTTCTTC

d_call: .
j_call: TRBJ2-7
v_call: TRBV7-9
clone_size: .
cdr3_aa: CASSLSPGVVEEQYF
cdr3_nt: TGTGCCAGCAGCTTAAGTCCGGGAGTGGTTGAGGAGCAGTACTTC

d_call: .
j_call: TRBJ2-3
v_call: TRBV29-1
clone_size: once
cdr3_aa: CSWSGGTDTQYF
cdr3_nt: TGCAGCTGGTCTGGCGGCACAGATACGCAGTATTTT

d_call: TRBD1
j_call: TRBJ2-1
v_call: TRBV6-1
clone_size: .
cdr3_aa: CASREQGALHNEQFF
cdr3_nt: TGTGCCAGCAGGGAGCAGGGGGCGCTTCACAATGAGCAGTTCTTC

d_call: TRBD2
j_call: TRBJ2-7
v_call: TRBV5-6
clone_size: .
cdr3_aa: CASSLGSGSTHEQYF
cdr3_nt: TGTGCCAGCAGCTTGGGTAGCGGGAGTACCCACGAGCAGTACTTC

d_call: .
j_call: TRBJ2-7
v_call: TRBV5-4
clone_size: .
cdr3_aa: CASSLLGWDEQYF
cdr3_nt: TGTGCCAGCAGTCTCCTCGGTTGGGACGAGCAGTACTTC

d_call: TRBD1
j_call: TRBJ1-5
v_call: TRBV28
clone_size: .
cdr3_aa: CASSAGTVVNQPQHF
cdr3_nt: TGTGCCAGCAGTGCCGGGACAGTGGTCAATCAGCCCCAGCATTTT

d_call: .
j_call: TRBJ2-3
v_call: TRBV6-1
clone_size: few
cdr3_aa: CASSPRWSTQYF
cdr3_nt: TGTGCCAGCAGCCCCAGATGGAGTACGCAGTATTTT

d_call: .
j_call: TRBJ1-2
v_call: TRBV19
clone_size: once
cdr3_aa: CASRPDRQVFYGYTF
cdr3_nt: TGTGCCAGTAGACCTGATCGACAAGTCTTCTATGGCTACACCTTC

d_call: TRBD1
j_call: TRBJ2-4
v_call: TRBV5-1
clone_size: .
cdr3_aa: CASSWDRGPQNIQYF
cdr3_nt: TGCGCCAGCAGCTGGGACAGGGGCCCCCAAAACATTCAGTACTTC

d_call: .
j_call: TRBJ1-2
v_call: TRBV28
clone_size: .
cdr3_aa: CASGLGGAGNYGYTF
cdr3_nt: TGTGCCAGCGGCCTAGGGGGGGCTGGTAACTATGGCTACACCTTC

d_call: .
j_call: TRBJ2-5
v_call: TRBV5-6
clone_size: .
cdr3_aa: CASSLAGVGSQYF
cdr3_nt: TGTGCCAGCAGCTTGGCGGGGGTGGGGTCCCAGTACTTC

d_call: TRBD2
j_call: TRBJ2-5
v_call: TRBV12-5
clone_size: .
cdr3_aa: CASGLAGGAETQYF
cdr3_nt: TGTGCTAGTGGCTTAGCGGGGGGGGCGGAGACCCAGTACTTC

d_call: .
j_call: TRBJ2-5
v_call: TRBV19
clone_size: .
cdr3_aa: CASSIGGRRGETQYF
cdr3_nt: TGTGCCAGTAGTATAGGGGGGAGGAGGGGAGAGACCCAGTACTTC

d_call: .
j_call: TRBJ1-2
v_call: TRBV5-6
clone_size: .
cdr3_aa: CASSLVGVGARDYGYTF
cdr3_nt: TGTGCCAGCAGCTTGGTTGGGGTTGGGGCCAGGGACTATGGCTACACCTTC

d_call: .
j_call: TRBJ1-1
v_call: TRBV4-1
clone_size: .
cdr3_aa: CASSQGTGRTEAFF
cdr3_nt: TGCGCCAGCAGCCAAGGGACGGGTAGGACTGAAGCTTTCTTT

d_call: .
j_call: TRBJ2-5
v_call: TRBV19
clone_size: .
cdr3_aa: CASSNRETQYF
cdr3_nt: TGTGCCAGTAGCAATCGGGAGACCCAGTACTTC

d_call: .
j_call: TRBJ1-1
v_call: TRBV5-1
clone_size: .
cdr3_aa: CASSLGHPNTEAFF
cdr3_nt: TGCGCCAGCAGCTTGGGACACCCGAACACTGAAGCTTTCTTT

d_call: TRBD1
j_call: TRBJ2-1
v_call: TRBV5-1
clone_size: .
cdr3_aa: CASSSVSGGPSEQFF
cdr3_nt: TGCGCCAGCAGCTCCGTCTCAGGGGGCCCGAGTGAGCAGTTCTTC

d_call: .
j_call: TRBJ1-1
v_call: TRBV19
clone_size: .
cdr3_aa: CASSMAGFTEAFF
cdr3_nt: TGTGCCAGTAGTATGGCGGGGTTCACTGAAGCTTTCTTT

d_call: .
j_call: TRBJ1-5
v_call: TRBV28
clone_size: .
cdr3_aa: CASRNHFGGNQPQHF
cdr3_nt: TGTGCCAGCAGAAATCATTTCGGGGGCAATCAGCCCCAGCATTTT

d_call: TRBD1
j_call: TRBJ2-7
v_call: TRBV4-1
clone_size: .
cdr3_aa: CASSQSPGQGLDEQYF
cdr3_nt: TGCGCCAGCAGCCAATCCCCGGGACAGGGGCTAGACGAGCAGTACTTC

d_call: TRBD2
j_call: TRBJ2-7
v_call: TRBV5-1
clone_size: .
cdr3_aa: CASSLRTGGYEQYF
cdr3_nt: TGCGCCAGCAGCTTGAGGACGGGAGGCTACGAGCAGTACTTC

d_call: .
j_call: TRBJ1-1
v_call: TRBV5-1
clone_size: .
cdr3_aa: CASSSGTQDTEAFF
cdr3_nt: TGCGCCAGCAGCTCCGGGACGCAGGACACTGAAGCTTTCTTT